These 10 T cell receptor beta chains share one sample of origin, sequenced in a study of cytomegalovirus exposure and HLA in healthy donors (dated by TCRdb to 2016 to 2017). Library prep was done by the immunoSEQ multiplex PCR assay. For the multiplex PCR, a mixture combining 60 forward primers for TCR Vbeta segments and 13 reverse primers for TCR Jbeta segments was used. Held by TCRdb, this immuneACCESS table contains in-frame sequences only and omits some clones. Under half of the omission traces to an unresolved V gene where checked; the cause of the rest is unknown. This sample's table contains 77,000 or so clones. Together, the top ten hold approximately 4.2% of the sample. Material: PBMCs. The receptors here all came from a man younger than 45 in good health and CMV-seronegative.

The chain recombines TRBV7-2 with TRBJ1-2, with D hard to call. The CDR3 covers 13 residues. V dropped 5 bases and J dropped 7 bases, with 14 bases sitting between them. Germline CDR1 reads SGHTA; CDR2 reads FQGNSA. This CDR3 is CASSAQTGPGYTF. CDR3 DNA sequence: TGTGCCAGCAGCGCTCAGACTGGCCCTGGCTACACCTTC. The full variable domain, in which reference TRBV7-2 and TRBJ1-2 provide the parts outside the CDR3, is GAGVSQSPSNKVTEKGKDVELRCDPISGHTALYWYRQSLGQGLEFLIYFQGNSAPDKSGLPSDRFSAERTGGSVSTLTIQRTQQEDSAVYLCASSAQTGPGYTFGSGTRLTVV.

The rearrangement links TRBV30 to TRBJ2-7, with D maybe TRBD2 (6 bases). Deletions cut 0 bases from V and 2 bases from J, with 11 bases between. The CDR3 length is 14 residues. Germline loops: CDR1 GTSNPN, CDR2 SVGIG (reference sequence). CDR3 DNA: TGTGCCTGGAGTGTAGGGACGGGAGCCTACGAGCAGTACTTC. Protein: CAWSVGTGAYEQYF. Variable domain in full (rest from reference TRBV30 and TRBJ2-7): SQTIHQWPATLVQPVGSPLSLECTVEGTSNPNLYWYRQAAGRGLQLLFYSVGIGQISSEVPQNLSASRPQDRQFILSSKKLLLSDSGFYLCAWSVGTGAYEQYFGPGTRLTVT.

V is TRBV18 and J is TRBJ2-2, with 7 bases matching TRBD1. Germline CDR1 KGHSH, CDR2 LQKENI. V shed 2 bases and J 0 bases; nucleotides not matched to a gene: 0. The CDR3 covers 15 residues. In DNA form, the CDR3 reads TGTGCCAGCTCACCAGGGACAGCGAACACCGGGGAGCTGTTTTTT. It is translated as CASSPGTANTGELFF.

The genes are TRBV5-1 and TRBJ2-7; D might be TRBD1 (5 bases). The CDR3 sequence is 16 residues long. V lost 4 bases, J lost 3 bases, and 20 bases lay in between. Germline CDR1 is SGHRS and CDR2 is YFSETQ. The CDR3 loop is CASSPDPEVGHYEQYF. The DNA of the CDR3 is TGCGCCAGCAGCCCCGACCCCGAAGTGGGGCACTACGAGCAGTACTTC.

Points on this clone: This CDR3 is also generated by other DNA sequences in the sample. V usage is TRBV6-5 and J usage is TRBJ1-2; 8 bases agree with TRBD1. The V segment lost 7 bases and the J segment 4 bases; nucleotides outside the gene matches: 8. The CDR3 extends over 14 amino acids. Looked up from germline, CDR1 is MNHEY and CDR2 is SVGAGI. In nucleotides, the CDR3 is TGTGCCAGCACTCAAGACAGGGGCGGCTATGGCTACACCTTC. It translates to CASTQDRGGYGYTF.

The rearrangement uses TRBV9 and TRBJ2-2; 10 positions agree with TRBD1. V dropped 5 bases and J dropped 5; count of bases not matched to a gene: 9. The germline V gene encodes CDR1 SGDLS and CDR2 YYNGEE. The CDR3 has 16 amino acids. The chain's CDR3 is CASSSRGQGRTGELFF. The DNA of the CDR3 is TGTGCCAGCAGTAGTAGGGGACAGGGGAGGACCGGGGAGCTGTTTTTT.

In DNA form, the CDR3 reads TGTGCCAGCGGACGGGGGACGGACACCGGGGAGCTGTTTTTT. This codes for CASGRGTDTGELFF. The chain employs TRBV6-5 and TRBJ2-2; TRBD2 might be the D (6 bases). The germline CDR1 and CDR2 sequences are MNHEY and SVGAGI. Trimming removed 8 bases at V and 3 bases at J, with 13 bases between. The CDR3 has 14 amino acids.

V gene TRBV5-6 combines with J gene TRBJ1-1; 8 bases are a match to TRBD1. The CDR3 extends over 14 amino acids. Trimming cost V 4 bases and J 4 bases; bases outside gene matches: 6. Germline V CDR1 and CDR2: SGHDT, YYEEEE. The chain's CDR3 is CASSGRTGFTEAFF. CDR3 in DNA: TGTGCCAGCAGCGGCCGGACAGGGTTCACTGAAGCTTTCTTT.

CDR3 in DNA: TGTGCCTGGAGTCGGGACAGAAATGAAAAACTGTTTTTT. Its protein product is CAWSRDRNEKLFF. This sequence joins TRBV30 and TRBJ1-4, with 7 bases identical to TRBD1. This CDR3 has 13 amino acids. V was clipped by 2 bases and J by 5 bases; unmatched bases: 2. Germline V CDR1 and CDR2: GTSNPN, SVGIG (reference sequence).

The chain has TRBV11-3 and TRBJ2-3; no clear D. V was cut by 4 bases and J by 3 bases, with 8 bases left in between. Germline CDR1 reads SGHNT; CDR2 reads YENEEA. The CDR3 is 13 residues long. CDR3: CASSSPGTDTQYF. As DNA, the CDR3 is TGTGCCAGCAGCTCCCCCGGGACAGATACGCAGTATTTT.